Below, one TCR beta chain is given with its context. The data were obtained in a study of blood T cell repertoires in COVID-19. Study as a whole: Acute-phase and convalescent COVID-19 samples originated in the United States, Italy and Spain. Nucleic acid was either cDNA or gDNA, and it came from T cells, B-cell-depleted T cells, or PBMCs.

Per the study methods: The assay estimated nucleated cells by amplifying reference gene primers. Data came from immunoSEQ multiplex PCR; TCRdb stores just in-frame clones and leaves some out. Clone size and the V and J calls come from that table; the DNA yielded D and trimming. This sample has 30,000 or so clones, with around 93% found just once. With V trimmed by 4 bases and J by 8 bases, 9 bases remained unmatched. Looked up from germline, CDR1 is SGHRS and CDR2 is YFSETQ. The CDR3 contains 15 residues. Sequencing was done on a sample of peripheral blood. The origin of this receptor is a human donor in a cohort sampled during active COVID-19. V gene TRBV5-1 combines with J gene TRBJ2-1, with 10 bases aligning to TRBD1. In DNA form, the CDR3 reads TGCGCCAGCAGCGCCTCCGGGACAGGGGTCGATGAGCAGTTCTTC. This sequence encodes CASSASGTGVDEQFF.